This record looks at one TCR beta chain sequence and its context. What it binds is unknown. Sequencing was performed with immunoSEQ multiplex PCR; in TCRdb, only in-frame clones are kept and a portion is missing. The sample contains 95,000 or so clones, around 72% of which appear only once. This sample is part of a study of fetal regulatory T cell absence and autoimmunity. General observations from the study: In IPEX syndrome, oligoclonal enrichment was read as supporting prenatal antigen-driven autoimmunity in the pancreas.

V shed 1 base and J 1 base; nucleotides not matched to a gene: 0. This CDR3 is 15 amino acids long. CDR1 is SGHDT, CDR2 YYEEEE, per germline. Sequencing was done on a sample of pancreas tissue. The TCR comes from a male donor with IPEX syndrome. The chain links TRBV5-6 to TRBJ2-2, with 8 bases that match TRBD1. CDR3 region: CASSLTGGNTGELFF. The CDR3 DNA reads as TGTGCCAGCAGCTTGACAGGGGGGAACACCGGGGAGCTGTTTTTT.